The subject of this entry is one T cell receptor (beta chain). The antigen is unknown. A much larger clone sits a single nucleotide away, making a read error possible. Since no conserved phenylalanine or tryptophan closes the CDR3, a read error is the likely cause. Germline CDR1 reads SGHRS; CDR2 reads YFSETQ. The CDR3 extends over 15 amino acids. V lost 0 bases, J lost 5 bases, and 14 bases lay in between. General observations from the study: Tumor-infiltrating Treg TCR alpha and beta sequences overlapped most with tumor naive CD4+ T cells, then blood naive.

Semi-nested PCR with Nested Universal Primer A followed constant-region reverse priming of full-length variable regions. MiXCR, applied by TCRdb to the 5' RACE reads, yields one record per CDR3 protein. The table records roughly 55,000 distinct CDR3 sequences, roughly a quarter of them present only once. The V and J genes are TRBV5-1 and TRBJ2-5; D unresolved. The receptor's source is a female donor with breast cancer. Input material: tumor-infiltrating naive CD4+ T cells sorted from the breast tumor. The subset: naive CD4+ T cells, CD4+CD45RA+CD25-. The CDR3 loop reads CASSLDSGQTETQYV. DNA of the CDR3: TGCGCCAGCAGCTTGGACTCGGGTCAAACGGAGACCCAGTACGTC.